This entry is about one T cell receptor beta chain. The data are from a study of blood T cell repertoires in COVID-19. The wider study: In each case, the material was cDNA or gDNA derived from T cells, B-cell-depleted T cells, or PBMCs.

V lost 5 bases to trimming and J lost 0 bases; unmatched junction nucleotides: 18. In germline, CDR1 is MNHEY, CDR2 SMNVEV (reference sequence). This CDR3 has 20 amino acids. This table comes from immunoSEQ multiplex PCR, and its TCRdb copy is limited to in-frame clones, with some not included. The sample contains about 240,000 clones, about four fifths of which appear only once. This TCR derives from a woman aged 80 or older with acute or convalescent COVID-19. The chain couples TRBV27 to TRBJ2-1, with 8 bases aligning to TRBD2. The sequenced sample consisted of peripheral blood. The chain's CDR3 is CASSKPSRTSTFYSYNEQFF. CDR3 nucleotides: TGTGCCAGCAGTAAACCGTCCCGGACTAGCACTTTTTACTCCTACAATGAGCAGTTCTTC.